Following are 9 T cell receptor beta chains from one sample sequenced in a study of shared clonotypes between healthy human individuals. Some clones are missing from TCRdb's copy, which holds only in-frame ones; the method was immunoSEQ multiplex PCR. The table lists under 1,100,000 clones, roughly 80% of them singletons. Sequenced: memory CD4+ T cells sorted from blood. Regarding subset: CD45RA-negative fraction. All receptors come from a man younger than 35 in good health.

The chain couples TRBV10-3 to TRBJ2-5; D remains ambiguous. Between the trimmed V and J ends, which lost 0 bases and 5 bases, there was a span of 10 bases. This CDR3 has 14 residues. Germline CDR1 is ENHRY and CDR2 is SYGVKD. CDR3 protein: CAISESPIGETQYF. The CDR3 DNA follows: TGTGCCATCAGTGAGTCCCCAATTGGGGAGACCCAGTACTTC.

This rearrangement joins TRBV6-1 to TRBJ2-7, with TRBD1 matching 9 bases. The CDR3 is 13 residues long. V lost 6 bases and J lost 6; bases outside the gene matches: 6. Germline CDR1 reads MNHNS; CDR2 reads SASEGT. This CDR3 is CASRVTGGGEQYF. CDR3 nucleotide sequence: TGTGCCAGCAGAGTTACAGGGGGCGGCGAGCAGTACTTC.

This clone has only one observation. The V call is TRBV27, the J call TRBJ2-7; 7 bases align to TRBD2. Unmatched junction bases numbered 11, after V lost 6 bases and J lost 3 bases. CDR3 size: 15 residues. From germline, CDR1 is MNHEY and CDR2 SMNVEV (reference sequence). The CDR3 spells CASRREKGGSYEQYF. In DNA, the CDR3 is TGTGCCAGCAGAAGGGAGAAGGGCGGGAGCTACGAGCAGTACTTC.

This clone was counted a single time. The genes are TRBV12-2 and TRBJ2-7; the table gives TRBD1 as D, unverified against the DNA. TRBV12-2 is given as a pseudogene. The CDR3 loop spans 17 amino acids. This CDR3 reads CASRSPFSRTGVGEQYF. CDR3 coding DNA: TGTGCAAGTCGCTCGCCCTTCTCTCGGACAGGGGTGGGGGAGCAGTACTTC.

In its sample, this clone was seen many times. The V gene is TRBV7-9, the J gene TRBJ1-1, with 8 bases that match TRBD1. The CDR3 consists of 14 residues. CDR1 is SEHNR, CDR2 FQNEAQ, per germline (reference sequence). The V segment lost 6 bases and the J segment 6 bases; nucleotides outside the gene matches: 9. The CDR3 DNA follows: TGTGCCAGCAGGGCCGACTGGACAGGGCCTGAAGCTTTCTTT. Translation gives CASRADWTGPEAFF.

V usage is TRBV5-5 and J usage is TRBJ2-2, with D uncertain. The germline CDR1 and CDR2 sequences are SGHKS and YYEKEE (reference sequence). Trimming removed 4 bases at V and 5 bases at J, with 15 bases between. This CDR3 has 15 residues. For the CDR3, the DNA is TGTGCCAGCAGCCTCCTCAGCTTGGGGACCGGGGAGCTGTTTTTT. As protein: CASSLLSLGTGELFF.

The rearrangement links TRBV2 to TRBJ2-5, with D uncertain. Trimming left V 6 bases short and J 2 bases short, with 16 bases between. The CDR3 is 15 amino acids. Germline V gene lookup returns CDR1 SNHLY and CDR2 FYNNEI. CDR3 region: CASRFNWISQETQYF. CDR3 sequence (DNA): TGTGCCAGCAGATTCAACTGGATCTCGCAAGAGACCCAGTACTTC.

This chain joins TRBV28 and TRBJ1-1; TRBD1 matches at 7 bases. Per the germline V gene, CDR1 is MDHEN and CDR2 is SYDVKM. After removal of 7 bases from V and 7 bases from J, the junction contained 9 bases not matched to a gene. The CDR3 covers 13 residues. The CDR3 DNA reads TGTGCCAGCAATTGGGGGACAGCGAGTGAAGCTTTCTTT. The encoded protein is CASNWGTASEAFF.

This chain joins TRBV30 and TRBJ2-2, with 9 bases matching TRBD2. The CDR3 is made up of 17 amino acids. After removal of 0 bases from V and 1 base from J, the junction contained 6 bases not matched to a gene. Germline assignment: CDR1 GTSNPN and CDR2 SVGIG (reference sequence). CDR3 region: CAWSVPRAGGNTGELFF. CDR3 DNA sequence: TGTGCCTGGAGTGTACCGAGAGCGGGGGGGAACACCGGGGAGCTGTTTTTT.